This TCR beta chain was sequenced for a study of control samples from healthy donors and cancer patients. CDR1 is SGHRS, CDR2 YFSETQ, per germline. The CDR3 length is 18 residues. The J segment lost 0 bases and the V segment lost 1 base, leaving 9 bases of the junction unmatched. Assay used: immunoSEQ multiplex PCR; TCRdb lists only in-frame clones, some missing. The ten most abundant clones cover about 2.2% of a sample with about 200,000 clones. The J gene is TRBJ2-5, the V gene TRBV5-1; 10 bases match TRBD1. The sequence was collected from a woman under 40 in good health. The sequenced sample was blood. CDR3 in DNA: TGCGCCAGCAGCTTGAGGCGTGGGGACAGGGGAAACCAAGAGACCCAGTACTTC. The encoded protein is CASSLRRGDRGNQETQYF.